This TCR beta chain derives from a study of CD8 T cells in Susac syndrome. Germline values: CDR1 SEHNR, CDR2 FQNEAQ (reference sequence). V dropped 1 base and J dropped 1 base, with 10 bases sitting between them. This CDR3 is 15 amino acids long. A quantity of about 0.5 to 1 ug RNA underwent reverse transcription using random hexamers. Each CDR3 protein gets one entry after TCRdb re-called the immunoSEQ multiplex PCR reads with MiXCR. This table has 200,000 to 250,000 distinct CDR3 sequences, about 95% appearing once. Input material: CD4+ T cells from PBMCs. The sequence was obtained from a human donor with Susac syndrome. This rearrangement joins TRBV7-9 to TRBJ1-1, with D unresolved. As DNA, the CDR3 is TGTGCCAGCAGCTTAGGGACGCCGGGGAACACTGAAGCTTTCTTT. Translated, it gives CASSLGTPGNTEAFF.